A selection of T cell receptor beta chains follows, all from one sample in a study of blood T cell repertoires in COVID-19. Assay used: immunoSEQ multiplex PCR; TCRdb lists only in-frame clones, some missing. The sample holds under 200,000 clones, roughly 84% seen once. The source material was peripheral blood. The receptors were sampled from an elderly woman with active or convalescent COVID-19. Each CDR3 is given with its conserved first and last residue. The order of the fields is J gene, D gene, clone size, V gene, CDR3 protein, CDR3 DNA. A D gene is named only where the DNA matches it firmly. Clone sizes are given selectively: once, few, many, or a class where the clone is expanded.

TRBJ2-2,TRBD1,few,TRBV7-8,CASSLSGQGFGELFF,TGTGCCAGCAGCTTATCGGGACAGGGGTTCGGGGAGCTGTTTTTT
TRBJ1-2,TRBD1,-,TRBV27,CASSSGQAANYYGYTF,TGTGCCAGCAGTTCGGGACAGGCGGCAAACTACTATGGCTACACCTTC
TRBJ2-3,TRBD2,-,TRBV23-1,CASSQTSGGKDTQYF,TGCGCCAGCAGTCAAACTAGCGGGGGCAAAGATACGCAGTATTTT
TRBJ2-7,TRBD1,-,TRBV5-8,CASSLAGTGKDEQYF,TGTGCCAGCAGCTTGGCCGGGACAGGGAAGGACGAGCAGTACTTC
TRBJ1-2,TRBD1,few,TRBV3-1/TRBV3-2,CASSQGPGGRYGYTF,TGTGCCAGCAGCCAAGGTCCAGGGGGGAGGTATGGCTACACCTTC
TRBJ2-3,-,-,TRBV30,CAWSVGGGPDTQYF,TGTGCCTGGAGTGTAGGAGGGGGCCCAGATACGCAGTATTTT
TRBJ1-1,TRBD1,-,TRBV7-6,CASSLEQGTARLMAFF,TGTGCCAGCAGCTTAGAACAGGGGACCGCACGGTTGATGGCTTTCTTT
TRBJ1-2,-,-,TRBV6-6,CASKGGGYGYTF,TGTGCCAGCAAGGGCGGGGGCTATGGCTACACCTTC
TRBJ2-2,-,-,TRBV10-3,CAISPTAGPDTGELFF,TGTGCCATCAGTCCGACGGCGGGGCCGGACACCGGGGAGCTGTTTTTT
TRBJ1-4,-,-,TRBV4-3,CASSQEPVANEKLFF,TGCGCCAGCAGCCAAGAGCCGGTAGCTAATGAAAAACTGTTTTTT
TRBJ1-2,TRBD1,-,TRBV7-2,CASSLGWGTGGADYGYTF,TGTGCCAGCAGCTTAGGATGGGGGACAGGGGGCGCAGACTATGGCTACACCTTC
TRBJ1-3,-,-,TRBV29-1,CSSGRGFHSGNTIYF,TGCAGCTCGGGCCGGGGTTTCCACTCTGGAAACACCATATATTTT
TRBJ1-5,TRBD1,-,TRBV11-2,CASSPGDRGLGNQPQHF,TGTGCCAGCAGCCCCGGGGACAGGGGGTTGGGCAATCAGCCCCAGCATTTT
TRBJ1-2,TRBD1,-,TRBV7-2,CASSVTGTYGYTF,TGTGCCAGCAGCGTGACAGGGACCTATGGCTACACCTTC
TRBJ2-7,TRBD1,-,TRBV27,CASSQTGSYEQYF,TGTGCCAGCAGTCAGACAGGGTCCTACGAGCAGTACTTC
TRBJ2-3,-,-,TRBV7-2,CASSLRVAGTDTQYF,TGTGCCAGCAGCTTAAGGGTAGCGGGCACAGATACGCAGTATTTT
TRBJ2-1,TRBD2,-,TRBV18,CASSPRSGGAGNEQFF,TGTGCCAGCTCACCACGGAGCGGGGGGGCGGGCAATGAGCAGTTCTTC
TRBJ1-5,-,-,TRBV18,CASSPDGKPNQPQHF,TGTGCCAGCTCACCAGACGGGAAGCCCAATCAGCCCCAGCATTTT
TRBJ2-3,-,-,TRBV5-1,CASSLASISSTDTQYF,TGCGCCAGCAGCTTGGCCAGTATTTCTAGCACAGATACGCAGTATTTT
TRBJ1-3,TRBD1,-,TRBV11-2,CASSSQGVGNTIYF,TGTGCCAGCAGCTCCCAGGGGGTAGGAAACACCATATATTTT
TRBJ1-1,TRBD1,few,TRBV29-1,CSVDREMNTEAFF,TGCAGCGTGGACAGGGAAATGAACACTGAAGCTTTCTTT
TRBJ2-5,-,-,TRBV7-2,CASSRGLQETQYF,TGTGCCAGCAGCAGGGGCCTCCAAGAGACCCAGTACTTC
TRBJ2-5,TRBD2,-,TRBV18,CASSPGLWTSRLMGTEETQYF,TGTGCCAGCTCGCCAGGCCTTTGGACTAGCCGCCTAATGGGGACTGAAGAGACCCAGTACTTC
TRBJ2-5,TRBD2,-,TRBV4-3,CASSQGGGETQYF,TGCGCCAGCAGCCAAGGGGGAGGGGAGACCCAGTACTTC
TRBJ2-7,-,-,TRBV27,CASSYRDNSYEQYF,TGTGCCAGCAGCTACCGGGACAACTCCTACGAGCAGTACTTC
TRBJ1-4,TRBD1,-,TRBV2,CASKQGATNEKLFF,TGTGCCAGCAAACAGGGGGCAACTAATGAAAAACTGTTTTTT
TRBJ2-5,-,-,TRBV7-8,CASSRRPNPRETQYF,TGTGCCAGCAGCAGACGGCCTAACCCGCGGGAGACCCAGTACTTC
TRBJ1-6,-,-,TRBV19,CASSMARYNSPLHF,TGTGCCAGTAGTATGGCCAGATATAATTCACCCCTCCACTTT
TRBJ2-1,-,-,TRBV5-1,CASSWGQNSYNEQFF,TGCGCCAGCAGCTGGGGCCAGAACTCCTACAATGAGCAGTTCTTC
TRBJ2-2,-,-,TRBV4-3,CASSQATGPGELFF,TGCGCCAGCAGCCAAGCTACAGGGCCCGGGGAGCTGTTTTTT
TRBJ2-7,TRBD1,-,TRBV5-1,CASSSQGYEQYF,TGCGCCAGCAGCTCACAGGGGTACGAGCAGTACTTC
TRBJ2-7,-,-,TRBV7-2,CASSLETGPYEQYF,TGTGCCAGCAGCTTAGAGACAGGCCCCTACGAGCAGTACTTC
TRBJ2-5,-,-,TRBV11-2,CASSLMSGEETQYF,TGTGCCAGCAGCTTAATGTCAGGGGAAGAGACCCAGTACTTC
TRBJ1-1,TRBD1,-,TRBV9,CASSVAGGAAFF,TGTGCCAGCAGCGTAGCAGGGGGCGCGGCTTTCTTT
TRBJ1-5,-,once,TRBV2,CASGSRAGSLGQPQHF,TGTGCCAGCGGGTCGAGAGCAGGGTCCCTCGGGCAGCCCCAGCATTTT
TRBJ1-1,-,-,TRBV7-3,CASSASPQGTEAFF,TGTGCCAGCAGCGCCTCCCCTCAGGGAACTGAAGCTTTCTTT
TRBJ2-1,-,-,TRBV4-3,CASSPDGNIYNEQFF,TGCGCCAGCAGCCCCGACGGGAATATCTACAATGAGCAGTTCTTC
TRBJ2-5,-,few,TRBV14,CASSQLLGRQETQYF,TGTGCCAGCAGCCAACTCCTGGGCCGACAAGAGACCCAGTACTTC
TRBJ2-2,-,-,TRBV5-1,CASSPGSRANTGELFF,TGCGCCAGCAGCCCTGGATCACGGGCGAACACCGGGGAGCTGTTTTTT
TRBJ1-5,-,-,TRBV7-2,CASSLGGGLNQPQHF,TGTGCCAGCAGCTTAGGGGGAGGGCTAAATCAGCCCCAGCATTTT
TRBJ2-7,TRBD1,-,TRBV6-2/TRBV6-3,CASSRPGQGIYEQYF,TGTGCCAGCAGTCGCCCGGGACAGGGGATATACGAGCAGTACTTC